These 21 T cell receptor beta chains were all obtained from the same sample, sequenced in a study of blood T cell repertoires in COVID-19. Sequencing was performed with immunoSEQ multiplex PCR; in TCRdb, only in-frame clones are kept and a portion is missing. The data contain 360,000 or so clones, roughly 90% of them singletons. The sequenced material came from PBMCs or T cells enriched from blood (not recorded which). These receptors were collected from a woman younger than 45 who had recovered from COVID-19.

The chain recombines TRBV11-2 with TRBJ2-7; TRBD2 might be the D (5 bases). The V and J ends lost 7 bases and 1 base respectively, with 14 bases between them. Looked up from germline, CDR1 is SGHAT and CDR2 is FQNNGV. The CDR3 runs 14 residues. The CDR3 nucleotides read TGTGCCAGCACCCAAGTTGGCGGGTCCTACGAGCAGTACTTC. Translation: CASTQVGGSYEQYF.

The genes are TRBV4-2 and TRBJ2-5; TRBD1 might be the D (6 bases). The germline CDR1 and CDR2 sequences are LGHNA and YNFKEQ. V was cut by 1 base and J by 5 bases, with 14 bases left in between. This CDR3 is built from 15 residues. The CDR3 is CASSQGDRDIETQYF. CDR3 sequence (DNA): TGTGCCAGCAGCCAAGGGGATCGGGACATCGAGACCCAGTACTTC.

The V call is TRBV6-5, the J call TRBJ2-7, with D possibly matching TRBD2 (6 bases). Germline CDR1 is MNHEY and CDR2 is SVGAGI. The CDR3 covers 12 residues. V was trimmed by 8 bases and J by 7 bases, leaving 15 bases between them. The CDR3 is CASPKGRDEQYF. The CDR3 DNA reads TGTGCCAGCCCCAAGGGGCGGGATGAGCAGTACTTC.

The chain combines TRBV6-5 with TRBJ2-1; D gene unclear. Per the germline V gene, CDR1 is MNHEY and CDR2 is SVGAGI. The CDR3 extends over 16 amino acids. Trimming shortened V by 3 bases and J by 3 bases, and 15 bases separated the two germline ends. CDR3 loop: CASSYTAAVNYNEQFF. CDR3 nucleotide sequence: TGTGCCAGCAGTTATACCGCCGCAGTCAACTACAATGAGCAGTTCTTC.

This rearrangement joins TRBV28 to TRBJ2-1; 14 nucleotides agree with TRBD2. CDR3 length: 19 residues. With 4 bases clipped from V and 1 base from J, the junction kept 9 bases outside the gene matches. Germline lookup yields CDR1 MDHEN and CDR2 SYDVKM. This CDR3 reads CASSSSLRTSGRSYNEQFF. CDR3 DNA: TGTGCCAGCAGTTCTTCCCTTAGGACTAGCGGGAGGTCCTACAATGAGCAGTTCTTC. The full variable domain, its missing parts supplied by reference TRBV28 and TRBJ2-1, is DVKVTQSSRYLVKRTGEKVFLECVQDMDHENMFWYRQDPGLGLRLIYFSYDVKMKEKGDIPEGYSVSREKKERFSLILESASTNQTSMYLCASSSSLRTSGRSYNEQFFGPGTRLTVL.

This clone was detected once. CDR3 residues: CASSDAYGGTDTQYF. In DNA, the CDR3 is TGCGCCAGCAGTGATGCATACGGGGGCACAGATACGCAGTATTTT. V and J are TRBV10-1 and TRBJ2-3; tentatively, D is TRBD2 (5 bases). The germline V gene encodes CDR1 WNHNN and CDR2 SYGVQD (reference sequence). There are 15 residues in the CDR3. Trimming took off 3 bases at V and 1 base at J, with 11 bases between the two ends.

This clone came up once. This rearrangement joins TRBV5-4 to TRBJ2-7; no clear D. Per the germline V gene, CDR1 is SGHNT and CDR2 is YYREEE (reference sequence). This CDR3 is 14 amino acids long. Trimming stripped 4 bases from V and 2 bases from J, with 13 bases between. The CDR3 protein is CASSNRASPYEQYF. As DNA, the CDR3 is TGTGCCAGCAGCAACCGAGCGAGTCCCTACGAGCAGTACTTC.

This clone showed up just a few times. This chain joins TRBV18 and TRBJ1-2, with no clear D. The germline V and J ends were trimmed by 4 bases and 1 base, with 7 bases remaining between them. Germline values: CDR1 KGHSH, CDR2 LQKENI. The CDR3 loop spans 13 amino acids. The CDR3 nucleotides read TGTGCCAGCTCACTCACAGATAACTATGGCTACACCTTC. Translating gives CASSLTDNYGYTF.

The chain has TRBV10-1 and TRBJ1-5, with D tentatively TRBD1 (6 bases). The V gene lost 6 bases and the J gene lost 8 bases, with 11 bases spanning the gap. This CDR3 comprises 12 residues. Per the germline V gene, CDR1 is WNHNN and CDR2 is SYGVQD (reference sequence). The CDR3 loop reads CASRDSLKPQHF. CDR3 nucleotides: TGCGCCAGCAGGGACAGCCTCAAGCCCCAGCATTTT.

The V gene is TRBV19, the J gene TRBJ2-7; 7 bases map to TRBD1. This CDR3 is 14 amino acids long. V trimming: 5 bases; J trimming: 0 bases; junction bases outside the gene matches: 4. Germline assignment: CDR1 LNHDA and CDR2 SQIVND (reference sequence). CDR3 bases: TGTGCCAGTAGTCCGGGACAGAGCTCCTACGAGCAGTACTTC. The encoded protein is CASSPGQSSYEQYF.

The J gene is TRBJ2-7, the V gene TRBV4-1, with D possibly TRBD2 on 7 matching bases. This CDR3 spans 15 amino acids. Trimming took 6 bases from V and 3 from J, leaving 18 bases between them. Germline CDR1 is MGHRA and CDR2 is YSYEKL. The CDR3 sequence is CASRFQGSGDYEQYF. In DNA, the CDR3 is TGCGCCAGCAGATTCCAGGGGAGCGGGGACTACGAGCAGTACTTC.

This rearrangement joins TRBV7-2 to TRBJ2-7; 9 bases align to TRBD2. The trim removed 1 base at V and 4 bases at J, leaving 14 bases unmatched. The germline V gene encodes CDR1 SGHTA and CDR2 FQGNSA. The CDR3 covers 18 residues. CDR3 protein: CASSLEGGVAGVRYEQYF. DNA for the CDR3: TGTGCCAGCAGCTTAGAAGGGGGGGTAGCGGGAGTTCGGTACGAGCAGTACTTC.

The chain employs TRBV7-9 and TRBJ2-1; tentatively, D is TRBD1 (5 bases). With 3 bases removed from V and 6 bases from J, the gap between germline ends came to 12 bases. The CDR3 is 14 residues long. CDR1 is SEHNR and CDR2 is FQNEAQ in the germline V gene (reference sequence). CDR3 protein: CASSLAQVFNEQFF. In nucleotides, the CDR3 is TGTGCCAGCAGCTTGGCACAGGTTTTCAATGAGCAGTTCTTC.

V gene TRBV6-5 combines with J gene TRBJ2-7, with 8 positions matching TRBD1. The CDR3 runs 15 residues. Germline CDR1 reads MNHEY; CDR2 reads SVGAGI. V lost 1 base to trimming and J lost 3 bases; unmatched junction nucleotides: 5. In DNA, the CDR3 is TGTGCCAGCAGTTACTTCAGGGGGCAGAACTACGAGCAGTACTTC. This sequence encodes CASSYFRGQNYEQYF.

This clone came up once. This chain joins TRBV28 and TRBJ2-1, with D possibly being TRBD2 (6 bases). CDR1 and CDR2 (germline): MDHEN, SYDVKM. V lost 2 bases and J lost 5, with 16 bases in between. This CDR3 has 16 residues. The DNA for the CDR3 is TGTGCCAGCAGTTTACGGGGACTCCTGCGGAACAATGAGCAGTTCTTC. Its translation is CASSLRGLLRNNEQFF.

The rearrangement joins TRBV14 to TRBJ2-2; 9 bases agree with TRBD2. Trimming cost V 2 bases and J 4 bases; bases outside gene matches: 5. This CDR3 has 16 amino acids. The germline CDR1 and CDR2 sequences are SGHDN and FVKESK. CDR3 DNA: TGTGCCAGCAGCCAACTAGCGGGGCGGGGCACCGGGGAGCTGTTTTTT. Its protein product is CASSQLAGRGTGELFF.

The chain uses TRBV9 and TRBJ2-3, with D perhaps matching TRBD2 (7 bases). Trimming pared 4 bases from V and 2 bases from J, leaving 14 bases between. The CDR3 covers 15 residues. CDR1 is SGDLS and CDR2 is YYNGEE in the germline V gene. The DNA of the CDR3 is TGTGCCAGCAGCAGCTCGGGGGGCCCCACAGATACGCAGTATTTT. Amino acids: CASSSSGGPTDTQYF.

The chain is built from TRBV5-5 and TRBJ1-2; possible D gene TRBD1, 5 bases. V was pared by 1 base and J by 4 bases, with 23 bases between. The germline V gene encodes CDR1 SGHKS and CDR2 YYEKEE (reference sequence). The CDR3 has 18 residues. The CDR3 here is CASSLNQGRALFLYGYTF. The CDR3 DNA follows: TGTGCCAGCAGCTTGAACCAAGGCAGGGCGTTGTTTCTCTATGGCTACACCTTC.

V gene TRBV5-6 combines with J gene TRBJ2-1; 10 bases match TRBD2. Trimming took 2 bases from V and 4 from J; bases not matched to a gene: 3. Germline V gene lookup returns CDR1 SGHDT and CDR2 YYEEEE. The CDR3 consists of 15 residues. The chain's CDR3 is CASSLAGGRYNEQFF. CDR3 nucleotide sequence: TGTGCCAGCAGCTTAGCGGGAGGGAGGTACAATGAGCAGTTCTTC.

The genes are TRBV28 and TRBJ1-1; D might be TRBD1 (5 bases). Looked up from germline, CDR1 is MDHEN and CDR2 is SYDVKM. The V and J ends lost 3 bases and 10 bases respectively, with 12 bases between them. The CDR3 loop spans 12 amino acids. CDR3 amino acids: CASSLDAQGAFF. The CDR3, as DNA: TGTGCCAGCAGTTTGGACGCCCAGGGAGCTTTCTTT. The full variable domain, its missing parts supplied by reference TRBV28 and TRBJ1-1, is DVKVTQSSRYLVKRTGEKVFLECVQDMDHENMFWYRQDPGLGLRLIYFSYDVKMKEKGDIPEGYSVSREKKERFSLILESASTNQTSMYLCASSLDAQGAFFGQGTRLTVV.

The rearrangement joins TRBV11-2 to TRBJ1-2; 11 bases fit TRBD1. V lost 5 bases, J lost 5 bases, and 7 bases stayed unmatched. The germline V gene has CDR1 SGHAT and CDR2 FQNNGV. The length of the CDR3 is 15 residues. DNA of the CDR3: TGTGCCAGCAGCACCGCCGGACAGGGGGCTTATGGCTACACCTTC. Residues: CASSTAGQGAYGYTF.